Below, 17 T cell receptor beta chains from the same sample are listed, as sequenced in a study of Tregs in tolerant kidney transplant recipients. Assay used: immunoSEQ multiplex PCR; TCRdb lists only in-frame clones, some missing. Recorded for this sample: some 11,000 clones. Mixed chimerism was transient after nonmyeloablative marrow transplants from related graft donors. The input for sequencing was CD8+ T cells from blood (PBMCs), taken 24 months after the transplant. These receptors originate from a human patient who received a combined kidney and bone marrow transplant. Some of the T cells might come from the graft donor.

Here the CDR3 reads CASTEAGERLWEIETQYF. The CDR3 bases that were read are TGCGCCAGCACCGAGGCAGGCGAGCGGCTATGGGAGATAGAGACC. The chain uses TRBV10-2 and TRBJ2-5; maybe TRBD2 (5 bases). The read falls 3 residues short of the CDR3 end, and the missing part is taken from the germline J gene. This CDR3 region has 18 residues. Germline CDR1 and CDR2: WSHSY and SAAADI. V lost 7 bases to trimming and J lost 4 bases, with 28 bases between them.

Turning to this clone: Read coverage stops 3 residues before the CDR3 terminus; the germline J gene supplies the remainder. The V gene is TRBV7-2, the J gene TRBJ1-1; D unclear. Germline CDR1 and CDR2: SGHTA and FQGNSA. Deletions cut 5 bases from V and 1 base from J, with 11 bases between. This CDR3 has 14 residues. Incomplete CDR3 DNA: TGTGCCAGCAGCCCTTGGCGGGCGAACACTGAA. Translation gives CASSPWRANTE. Given in full, the CDR3 is CASSPWRANTEAFF. The full variable domain, completed using reference TRBV7-2 and TRBJ1-1, is GAGVSQSPSNKVTEKGKDVELRCDPISGHTALYWYRQSLGQGLEFLIYFQGNSAPDKSGLPSDRFSAERTGGSVSTLTIQRTQQEDSAVYLCASSPWRANTEAFFGQGTRLTVV.

As concerns this clone: The read ends 3 residues before the CDR3 terminus; that terminus is restored from the germline J gene. V usage is TRBV7-9 and J usage is TRBJ2-7; TRBD1 matches 7 bases. The junction had 2 bases not matched to a gene; V was cut back by 5 bases and J by 4 bases. Per the germline V gene, CDR1 is SEHNR and CDR2 is FQNEAQ (reference sequence). The CDR3 is made up of 12 amino acids. CDR3 loop: CASSRQGYEQYF. CDR3 DNA, as far as it was read: TGTGCCAGCAGCCGACAGGGTTACGAG.

With respect to this clone: The CDR3 end is not reached by the read, which stops 3 residues before it; the germline J gene fills it in. The chain joins TRBV7-8 to TRBJ2-2; D may match TRBD1 or TRBD2 (6 bases each). The CDR3 sequence is 17 residues long. Germline V CDR1 and CDR2: SGHVS, FQNEAQ. V dropped 6 bases and J dropped 1 base, with 18 bases sitting between them. Partial CDR3 DNA: TGTGCCAGCAGTCTTGGGGCGGGACACAGGAACACCGGGGAG. This translates into CASSLGAGHRNTGE. The whole CDR3 protein reads CASSLGAGHRNTGELFF.

Incomplete CDR3 DNA: TGCAGCGTTCCCTCCTTTCTAGCGAGCTCCTACAATGAG. Its translation is CSVPSFLASSYNE. The complete CDR3 protein is CSVPSFLASSYNEQFF. The rearrangement links TRBV29-1 to TRBJ2-1; TRBD2 might be the D (6 bases). The read stops 3 residues short of the end of the CDR3; the missing end is completed from the germline J gene. The CDR3 totals 16 residues. With 5 bases removed from V and 0 bases from J, the gap between germline ends came to 17 bases. Germline lookup yields CDR1 SQVTM and CDR2 ANQGSEA.

A remark on this clone: Sequencing ends 3 residues short of the CDR3 end; the germline J gene provides the rest. This chain links TRBV6-2 or TRBV6-3 with TRBJ1-1; no clear D. CDR1 MNHEY and CDR2 SVGEGT come from the germline V gene. The CDR3 sequence is 16 residues long. The V and J ends lost 2 bases and 5 bases respectively, with 18 bases between them. The CDR3 here is CASSYDIGVEDTEAFF. The DNA read from the CDR3 is TGTGCCAGCAGTTACGATATCGGGGTAGAAGATACTGAA.

On this clone: The CDR3 end lies 3 residues beyond the end of the read and is filled in from the germline J gene. The chain recombines TRBV7-6 with TRBJ1-4, with TRBD1 matching over 9 bases. CDR3 length: 15 amino acids. The V and J ends lost 5 bases and 5 bases, in that order; junction bases with no gene match: 6. CDR1 and CDR2 from the germline V gene are SGHVS and FNYEAQ. The sequenced CDR3 bases are TGTGCCAGCAGCCCCAACAGGGGGCCCAATGAAAAA. This sequence encodes CASSPNRGPNEK. The whole CDR3 sequence is CASSPNRGPNEKLFF.

On this clone: The read ends 3 residues early relative to the CDR3; the germline J gene fills the gap. The chain recombines TRBV19 with TRBJ2-3; D gene ambiguous. The CDR3 length is 13 residues. V dropped 5 bases and J dropped 5 bases, with 11 bases sitting between them. Germline V gene lookup returns CDR1 LNHDA and CDR2 SQIVND (reference sequence). CDR3 bases read: TGTGCCAGTAGTCCCCGACTCGAAGATACG. Translated, it gives CASSPRLEDT. The full CDR3 is CASSPRLEDTQYF.

Points on this clone: The read is 3 residues too short to cover the CDR3 end, so that end is filled in from the germline J gene. The rearrangement links TRBV5-1 to TRBJ2-3, with 7 nucleotides matching TRBD1. This CDR3 has 18 residues. The junction had 15 bases not matched to a gene; V was cut back by 4 bases and J by 1 base. The V gene's germline CDR1 is SGHRS and CDR2 YFSETQ. Incomplete CDR3 DNA: TGCGCCAGCAGCAACGAACTTGACAGGGATAGCCGCACAGATACG. Translation gives CASSNELDRDSRTDT. The CDR3 reads in full as CASSNELDRDSRTDTQYF.

Points on this clone: From the germline J gene comes the end of the CDR3, since the read stops 3 residues before it. This chain joins TRBV19 and TRBJ2-3; D is perhaps TRBD2 (6 bases). Germline lookup yields CDR1 LNHDA and CDR2 SQIVND (reference sequence). Trimming took off 9 bases at V and 1 base at J, with 17 bases between the two ends. CDR3 length: 15 amino acids. The CDR3 sequence is CARKSQERGTDTQYF. CDR3 bases read: TGTGCCAGGAAGTCTCAAGAGCGGGGCACAGATACG.

Worth noting for this clone: Sequencing ends 3 residues short of the CDR3 end; the germline J gene provides the rest. This sequence joins TRBV7-9 and TRBJ2-1, with 9 bases that match TRBD1. CDR1 is SEHNR, CDR2 FQNEAQ, per germline (reference sequence). J lost 6 bases, V lost 3 bases, and 6 bases had no gene match. The CDR3 contains 15 residues. CDR3 DNA (partial): TGTGCCAGCAGCTTCGAGACAGGGGGTTTCAATGAG. Protein sequence: CASSFETGGFNE. The entire CDR3 sequence reads CASSFETGGFNEQFF.

Comment on this clone: The observed sequence ends 3 residues before the CDR3 terminus, with the missing tail filled in from the germline J gene. This chain uses TRBV7-6 with TRBJ1-5; unclear D gene. Trimming shortened V by 1 base and J by 1 base, and 8 bases separated the two germline ends. Germline-derived CDR1 and CDR2 are SGHVS and FNYEAQ. This CDR3 is 15 amino acids long. The sequenced part of the CDR3 DNA is TGTGCCAGCAGCTTAGGCCCGGGGAGCAATCAGCCC. It codes for CASSLGPGSNQP. The whole CDR3 reads CASSLGPGSNQPQHF.

Concerning this clone: Read coverage stops 3 residues before the CDR3 terminus; the germline J gene supplies the remainder. The chain joins TRBV19 to TRBJ1-6; the match to TRBD1 covers 7 bases. The junction had 9 bases not matched to a gene; V was cut back by 4 bases and J by 9 bases. Germline V lookup: CDR1 LNHDA, CDR2 SQIVND (reference sequence). This CDR3 is 15 amino acids long. CDR3 region: CASSTSAGGTSPLHF. CDR3 bases read: TGTGCCAGTAGTACTTCCGCAGGGGGGACTTCACCC.

Regarding this clone: Read sequence stops 3 residues before the CDR3 end, and the germline J gene provides the missing end. This chain uses TRBV7-9 with TRBJ2-2; D not resolved. The V gene lost 1 base and the J gene lost 7 bases, with 13 bases spanning the gap. CDR1 and CDR2 (germline): SEHNR, FQNEAQ (reference sequence). The CDR3 is made up of 15 amino acids. The CDR3 is CASSLVSGSGGELFF. The part of the CDR3 DNA that was read is TGTGCCAGCAGCTTAGTCTCCGGGTCGGGCGGGGAG. Based on the CDR3 plus reference TRBV7-9 and TRBJ2-2, the full variable domain is DTGVSQNPRHKITKRGQNVTFRCDPISEHNRLYWYRQTLGQGPEFLTYFQNEAQLEKSRLLSDRFSAERPKGSFSTLEIQRTEQGDSAMYLCASSLVSGSGGELFFGEGSRLTVL.

Concerning this clone itself: The read finishes 3 residues shy of the CDR3 end, and the germline J gene is used to complete it. The chain combines TRBV30 with TRBJ2-7; D gene uncertain. V gave up 5 bases and J gave up 6 bases, with 17 bases separating them. CDR3 length equals 13 residues. Looked up from germline, CDR1 is GTSNPN and CDR2 is SVGIG (reference sequence). The part of the CDR3 DNA that was read is TGTGCCTGGGCTGGGCAGGCCAGCTCCGAG. This sequence encodes CAWAGQASSE. The full-length CDR3 reads as CAWAGQASSEQYF.

To note about this clone: Read data end 3 residues before the CDR3 end; the end is taken from the germline J gene. The chain has TRBV6-1 and TRBJ2-5; TRBD1 is a possible D gene (5 bases). Trimming took 2 bases from V and 1 from J, leaving 14 bases between them. Germline lookup yields CDR1 MNHNS and CDR2 SASEGT. The CDR3 contains 16 residues. CDR3 DNA, as far as it was read: TGTGCCAGCAGTGAATTCCTTCGGACAACCCAAGAGACC. Its translation is CASSEFLRTTQET. The entire CDR3 protein reads CASSEFLRTTQETQYF.

A remark on this clone: With the read ending 3 residues before the CDR3 end, the germline J gene is used to fill in that end. This chain joins TRBV29-1 and TRBJ2-2, with D tentatively TRBD2 (6 bases). In germline, CDR1 is SQVTM, CDR2 ANQGSEA. Trimming left V 6 bases short and J 5 bases short, with 13 bases between. The CDR3 extends over 13 amino acids. CDR3 DNA, as far as it was read: TGCAGCGTCCCGGGACTCAAGACCGGGGAG. Residues: CSVPGLKTGE. The CDR3 as a whole reads CSVPGLKTGELFF.